Listed below are T cell receptor beta chains from one sample, sequenced in a study of blood T cells in healthy people across ages. Each CDR3 protein gets one entry after TCRdb re-called the 5' RACE reads with MiXCR. Of approximately 1,000,000 distinct CDR3 sequences in the sample, 40% to 45% were seen once. Sequencing was carried out using blood. The origin of the receptors is a woman aged 55-75 years in good health. Both conserved end residues are part of each CDR3. The order of the fields is D gene, J gene, V gene, clone size, CDR3 protein, CDR3 DNA. A D gene is named only where the DNA matches it firmly. A row's size may be missing; if present it is once, few, many or a size class.

d_gene: TRBD1
j_gene: TRBJ2-7
v_gene: TRBV9
abundance: -
CDR3aa: CASSEGQSQDEQYF
CDR3nt: TGTGCCAGCAGCGAGGGACAGAGTCAAGACGAGCAGTACTTC

d_gene: -
j_gene: TRBJ2-1
v_gene: TRBV7-9
abundance: once
CDR3aa: CASSLIRGLPNNEQFF
CDR3nt: TGTGCCAGCAGCTTAATCCGCGGACTACCCAACAATGAGCAGTTCTTC

d_gene: TRBD1
j_gene: TRBJ2-3
v_gene: TRBV18
abundance: many
CDR3aa: CASSRGQETDTQYF
CDR3nt: TGTGCCAGCTCACGGGGACAGGAGACAGATACGCAGTATTTT

d_gene: TRBD2
j_gene: TRBJ2-7
v_gene: TRBV30
abundance: few
CDR3aa: CAWRTGTSGSSEQYF
CDR3nt: TGTGCCTGGAGAACCGGGACTAGCGGGAGTAGCGAGCAGTACTTC

d_gene: TRBD2
j_gene: TRBJ2-1
v_gene: TRBV10-3
abundance: few
CDR3aa: CAISVGRDDEQFF
CDR3nt: TGTGCCATCAGTGTTGGGAGGGACGATGAGCAGTTCTTC

d_gene: -
j_gene: TRBJ2-7
v_gene: TRBV20-1
abundance: -
CDR3aa: CSVKGTYEQYF
CDR3nt: TGCAGTGTTAAAGGGACCTACGAGCAGTACTTC

d_gene: TRBD2
j_gene: TRBJ2-7
v_gene: TRBV29-1
abundance: few
CDR3aa: CSVRGLAVRSYEQYF
CDR3nt: TGCAGCGTTCGGGGACTAGCGGTACGATCCTACGAGCAGTACTTC

d_gene: TRBD2
j_gene: TRBJ2-3
v_gene: TRBV12-3/TRBV12-4
abundance: -
CDR3aa: CASNSGLAGGGEDTQYF
CDR3nt: TGTGCCAGCAACTCGGGGCTAGCGGGAGGTGGGGAAGATACGCAGTATTTT

d_gene: -
j_gene: TRBJ2-3
v_gene: TRBV3-1
abundance: -
CDR3aa: CASSQGVSSTDTQYF
CDR3nt: TGTGCCAGCAGCCAAGGGGTTAGTAGCACAGATACGCAGTATTTT

d_gene: TRBD2
j_gene: TRBJ2-2
v_gene: TRBV5-4
abundance: -
CDR3aa: CASSTSGSNTGELFF
CDR3nt: TGTGCCAGCAGCACTAGCGGATCGAACACCGGGGAGCTGTTTTTT

d_gene: TRBD1
j_gene: TRBJ1-5
v_gene: TRBV6-2/TRBV6-3
abundance: -
CDR3aa: CASSYPDRDNQPQHF
CDR3nt: TGTGCCAGCAGTTACCCCGACAGGGATAATCAGCCCCAGCATTTT

d_gene: -
j_gene: TRBJ1-2
v_gene: TRBV18
abundance: -
CDR3aa: CASSPYGGPTANYGYTF
CDR3nt: TGTGCCAGCTCACCTTACGGCGGACCGACGGCTAACTATGGCTACACCTTC

d_gene: -
j_gene: TRBJ2-7
v_gene: TRBV10-3
abundance: -
CDR3aa: CAISSGQIDEQYF
CDR3nt: TGTGCCATCAGCTCCGGACAGATCGACGAGCAGTACTTC

d_gene: TRBD2
j_gene: TRBJ2-1
v_gene: TRBV3-1
abundance: -
CDR3aa: CASSPSGRDYNEQFF
CDR3nt: TGTGCCAGCAGCCCCAGCGGGAGGGATTACAATGAGCAGTTCTTC

d_gene: TRBD1
j_gene: TRBJ2-7
v_gene: TRBV5-1
abundance: many
CDR3aa: CASSSRTGSSYEQYF
CDR3nt: TGCGCCAGCAGCTCCCGGACAGGGAGCTCCTACGAGCAGTACTTC

d_gene: -
j_gene: TRBJ1-2
v_gene: TRBV10-1
abundance: few
CDR3aa: CASSESGINYGYTF
CDR3nt: TGCGCCAGCAGTGAGTCCGGGATTAACTATGGCTACACCTTC

d_gene: TRBD2
j_gene: TRBJ2-5
v_gene: TRBV13
abundance: once
CDR3aa: CASTYNPKGLASNERYF
CDR3nt: TGTGCCAGCACCTATAACCCCAAGGGACTAGCGTCGAACGAGCGGTACTTC

d_gene: -
j_gene: TRBJ2-5
v_gene: TRBV29-1
abundance: few
CDR3aa: CSAFARIPETQYF
CDR3nt: TGCAGCGCCTTCGCTAGAATCCCAGAGACCCAGTACTTC

d_gene: -
j_gene: TRBJ2-7
v_gene: TRBV6-5
abundance: few
CDR3aa: CASSPTDYYEQYF
CDR3nt: TGTGCCAGCAGTCCCACGGATTACTACGAGCAGTACTTC

d_gene: -
j_gene: TRBJ2-7
v_gene: TRBV29-1
abundance: -
CDR3aa: CSVEDPTKSYEQYF
CDR3nt: TGCAGCGTTGAAGACCCGACTAAATCCTACGAGCAGTACTTC

d_gene: TRBD2
j_gene: TRBJ2-1
v_gene: TRBV20-1
abundance: many
CDR3aa: CSARVSGMRGEQFF
CDR3nt: TGCAGTGCTAGAGTTAGCGGGATGAGAGGGGAGCAGTTCTTC

d_gene: -
j_gene: TRBJ2-5
v_gene: TRBV4-1
abundance: -
CDR3aa: CASSQRPNALQETQYF
CDR3nt: TGCGCCAGCAGCCAACGACCCAACGCCCTTCAAGAGACCCAGTACTTC

d_gene: TRBD1
j_gene: TRBJ2-7
v_gene: TRBV9
abundance: -
CDR3aa: CASSPSGRTGHDEQYF
CDR3nt: TGTGCCAGCAGCCCTTCAGGGAGGACAGGGCACGACGAGCAGTACTTC

d_gene: -
j_gene: TRBJ1-1
v_gene: TRBV6-6
abundance: -
CDR3aa: CAARREGLNTEAFF
CDR3nt: TGTGCCGCCAGGAGGGAGGGTTTGAACACTGAAGCTTTCTTT

d_gene: TRBD2
j_gene: TRBJ2-3
v_gene: TRBV6-1
abundance: -
CDR3aa: CASIMVAGGLDTQYF
CDR3nt: TGTGCCAGCATAATGGTAGCGGGAGGGCTGGATACGCAGTATTTT

d_gene: -
j_gene: TRBJ2-7
v_gene: TRBV12-3/TRBV12-4
abundance: -
CDR3aa: CASNLGGGLTYEQYF
CDR3nt: TGTGCCAGCAATTTAGGGGGAGGACTTACCTACGAGCAGTACTTC

d_gene: -
j_gene: TRBJ2-1
v_gene: TRBV21-1
abundance: few
CDR3aa: CASSKGTSGINEQFF
CDR3nt: TGTGCCAGCAGCAAAGGGACTAGCGGAATCAATGAGCAGTTCTTC

d_gene: -
j_gene: TRBJ2-1
v_gene: TRBV27
abundance: few
CDR3aa: CASSPLGRLSYNEQFF
CDR3nt: TGTGCCAGCAGTCCCCTGGGGCGGTTATCATACAATGAGCAGTTCTTC

d_gene: TRBD1
j_gene: TRBJ2-7
v_gene: TRBV5-1
abundance: -
CDR3aa: CASSSQGAEEQYF
CDR3nt: TGCGCCAGCAGCTCACAGGGGGCAGAAGAGCAGTACTTC

d_gene: -
j_gene: TRBJ2-1
v_gene: TRBV5-1
abundance: once
CDR3aa: CASSLAGPPNNEQFF
CDR3nt: TGCGCCAGCAGCTTGGCTGGGCCACCCAACAATGAGCAGTTCTTC

d_gene: -
j_gene: TRBJ2-5
v_gene: TRBV28
abundance: -
CDR3aa: CASRLQGAETQYF
CDR3nt: TGTGCCAGCAGGCTACAGGGCGCAGAGACCCAGTACTTC

d_gene: -
j_gene: TRBJ1-5
v_gene: TRBV2
abundance: -
CDR3aa: CASTLADNRNSNQPQHF
CDR3nt: TGTGCCAGCACCCTGGCGGACAACAGGAATAGCAATCAGCCCCAGCATTTT

d_gene: -
j_gene: TRBJ1-5
v_gene: TRBV7-9
abundance: -
CDR3aa: CASSLSSSNQPQHF
CDR3nt: TGTGCCAGCAGCTTGAGTAGTAGCAATCAGCCCCAGCATTTT

d_gene: -
j_gene: TRBJ2-7
v_gene: TRBV20-1
abundance: -
CDR3aa: CSARRFNESSYEQYF
CDR3nt: TGCAGTGCTAGACGCTTTAACGAGAGCTCCTACGAGCAGTACTTC

d_gene: -
j_gene: TRBJ1-2
v_gene: TRBV3-1
abundance: -
CDR3aa: CASSQDQVYGYTF
CDR3nt: TGTGCCAGCAGCCAAGACCAGGTCTATGGCTACACCTTC

d_gene: -
j_gene: TRBJ2-1
v_gene: TRBV4-2
abundance: -
CDR3aa: CASGSGTQTVSEQFF
CDR3nt: TGTGCCAGCGGATCGGGGACGCAGACGGTCAGTGAGCAGTTCTTC

d_gene: TRBD2
j_gene: TRBJ2-5
v_gene: TRBV6-5
abundance: -
CDR3aa: CASSYRDREARTSGSQETQYF
CDR3nt: TGTGCCAGCAGTTACCGAGACAGGGAAGCACGGACTAGCGGGAGTCAAGAGACCCAGTACTTC

d_gene: TRBD2
j_gene: TRBJ2-3
v_gene: TRBV7-6
abundance: -
CDR3aa: CASSLGLAGTSGRLRLDTQYF
CDR3nt: TGTGCCAGCAGCTTAGGGCTTGCCGGGACTAGCGGGAGGCTTCGGTTGGATACGCAGTATTTT

d_gene: -
j_gene: TRBJ2-1
v_gene: TRBV13
abundance: few
CDR3aa: CASSGVGRTEQFF
CDR3nt: TGTGCCAGCAGTGGGGTGGGACGGACTGAGCAGTTCTTC

d_gene: TRBD2
j_gene: TRBJ2-1
v_gene: TRBV20-1
abundance: -
CDR3aa: CSARSRTSGNYNEQFF
CDR3nt: TGCAGTGCTAGAAGTCGGACTAGCGGGAACTACAATGAGCAGTTCTTC

d_gene: -
j_gene: TRBJ2-3
v_gene: TRBV24-1
abundance: -
CDR3aa: CATSDLGRPGVGTDTQYF
CDR3nt: TGTGCCACCAGTGATTTGGGGAGACCAGGGGTTGGCACAGATACGCAGTATTTT

d_gene: -
j_gene: TRBJ2-7
v_gene: TRBV29-1
abundance: -
CDR3aa: CSVAWGAEQYF
CDR3nt: TGCAGCGTCGCCTGGGGTGCCGAGCAGTACTTC

d_gene: -
j_gene: TRBJ2-3
v_gene: TRBV27
abundance: few
CDR3aa: CASSLSENLEDTQYF
CDR3nt: TGTGCCAGCAGTTTATCCGAAAACTTGGAAGATACGCAGTATTTT

d_gene: -
j_gene: TRBJ2-1
v_gene: TRBV10-3
abundance: many
CDR3aa: CAIKGVEGDNEQFF
CDR3nt: TGTGCCATCAAAGGGGTGGAAGGGGACAATGAGCAGTTCTTC

d_gene: TRBD1
j_gene: TRBJ2-1
v_gene: TRBV6-1
abundance: -
CDR3aa: CASSEGTGTNEQFF
CDR3nt: TGTGCCAGCAGTGAAGGGACAGGGACCAATGAGCAGTTCTTC

d_gene: -
j_gene: TRBJ2-7
v_gene: TRBV6-1
abundance: -
CDR3aa: CASRTTLGRKFYNEQYF
CDR3nt: TGTGCCAGCAGGACGACCCTAGGACGGAAATTCTACAATGAGCAGTACTTC